This T cell receptor (beta chain) was identified in a study of cytomegalovirus exposure and HLA in healthy donors (dated by TCRdb to about 2017). About the investigation overall: An earlier analysis of 587 of the donors reported about 280 Gb of sequence data and around 120 million unique TCR beta sequences obtained from some 170 million T cells. About 280 gigabases of sequencing data and some 85 million unique TCR sequences were included in an early release covering about 700 HLA-typed donors. Of the roughly 400 genotyped donors, 65% to 90% were placed in the genetic ancestry cluster associated with self-reported Caucasian donors. The study was designed to test whether signatures of past pathogen exposure could be identified by cataloging public T cell receptors. Using immunosequencing, the study profiled T cell repertoires from some 670 subjects and related those repertoires to cytomegalovirus serostatus. A separate validation cohort of approximately 120 different subjects was used in addition to the 666-subject first cohort. To predict cytomegalovirus infection status, the study combined high-throughput TCR immunosequencing, statistical association of individual TCRs with disease status, and machine learning. In a later analysis, previously published TCR beta repertoires from several hundred donors were re-analyzed and high-resolution HLA genotyping was added so that TCR occurrence patterns could be studied. In the later analysis, no new phenotypic data were used to find candidate immune exposures; instead, reliance was placed on TCR beta sequences and their occurrence across donors. An earlier analysis of 587 of the donors used high-throughput TCR beta sequencing to judge whether each TCR beta V gene segment behaved as functional or pseudogenic. Donor age, sex, ethnicity and CMV serostatus were compiled together with the repertoire data. In a later genetic analysis, genome-wide SNP genotypes for about three fifths of the 666 donors were used, and that subset was treated as a discovery cohort. Every discovery cohort repertoire had been produced on one sequencing platform. Both class I and class II loci were covered by HLA typing, at four-digit resolution. Typing coverage differed by locus: A, B, C, DRB1 and DQB1 were typed in roughly 620-630 donors, DQA1 in around 500, DPA1 in approximately 600, and DPB1 in approximately 450. Five DR-DQ haplotypes were handled as single units for association and clustering, since linkage in the cohort was strong. On average, 235,054 unique TCR beta nucleotide sequences were sequenced per donor among a few hundred genotyped donors of the cohort, with 15% to 20% of those sequences being non-productive. On the study overall, not on this receptor specifically: A group of highly shared sequence variants was considered likely to be a technical artifact of the sequencing pipeline. Because counts were too low, about 18 rarely observed V segments, including chromosome 9 orphons, were excluded from the earlier analysis of 587 of the donors. CMV serostatus was the only immune exposure information available for the cohort. According to a later analysis, parvovirus B19, influenza, CMV and Epstein-Barr virus appeared linked to several top co-occurrence clusters. Most TCR sequences were observed very rarely across donors, whereas some public TCRs were present in many individuals. A later analysis associated 17,000 or so TCR beta sequences with specific HLA alleles at a false discovery rate of 0.05. In vitro tests confirmed that a few of the cytomegalovirus-associated TCR beta chains recognize cytomegalovirus antigens. A further reported finding was that TCR beta sequences accurately predicted the HLA-A and HLA-B alleles for most subjects in the first cohort. Because HLA typing was missing for some donors at each locus, association tests included only the typed subset. The 87-base-pair reads could not distinguish some IMGT-functional V segments, including TRBV6-2 and TRBV6-3, so those segments were excluded. Only TCR beta chains were sequenced in this cohort, and the absence of alpha or paired-chain data limited detectable features. When HLA alleles, especially DR and DQ, strongly co-occurred, attributing TCR associations to individual alleles was difficult. In a later genetic analysis, a missense DCLRE1C variant was associated with V-gene and J-gene trimming of TCR beta chains, and the association was replicated in an independent cohort. A later analysis found that TCR association rates varied across HLA loci, with DRB1 alleles showing the most associated TCRs and HLA-C alleles the fewest. The classifier was reported to diagnose cytomegalovirus status with high specificity and sensitivity in both the original and validation cohorts. An earlier analysis of approximately 500 of the donors showed that most TCR beta V segments appeared in productive rearrangements either about 87% or about 30% of the time, which broadly matched IMGT annotations. In a later genetic analysis, fewer N-insertions in productive TCRs were reported among donors in an Asian-associated ancestry cluster than the approximately 630-donor mean. In a later analysis, HLA-associated TCR beta chains showed more clonal expansion and lower generation probabilities than non-associated chains that were equally common. It was suggested by the authors that the approach could potentially be generalized to other disease states and immunological phenotypes. According to a later analysis, most CMV-associated TCR beta chains appeared to be HLA-restricted, and the HLA associations seemed to be driven largely by CMV exposure. Presence/absence analyses assumed roughly uniform sequencing depth across donors, an assumption that may not hold. A total of roughly 160 TCR beta chains were listed by the study as associated with cytomegalovirus. Correlated functional status among segregating V segments might reflect linkage disequilibrium, but an unknown experimental factor could not be ruled out.

The library was obtained by the immunoSEQ multiplex PCR assay. The multiplex PCR relied on a mix of 60 forward primers for TCR Vbeta segments and 13 reverse primers for TCR Jbeta segments. The CDR3 region of rearranged TCR beta genes was amplified from genomic DNA by a multiplex PCR assay. On the Illumina HiSeq System, the amplified TCR beta libraries were sequenced as 87-base-pair reads. The paper's processing steps were these. Across the 600 to 700 repertoires, a later analysis counted some 80 million unique TCR beta chains, some 11 million of which were shared by at least two donors. Raw reads were error-corrected and collapsed into unique sequences by a nearest-neighbor algorithm in which closely related sequences were merged to remove PCR and sequencing errors. To assign V, D and J gene segments, CDR3 sequences were aligned to IMGT reference sequences. For a sequence to be retained, a match of at least six nucleotides was required to both a V gene segment and a J gene segment. Rearrangements were classified as productive when the CDR3 lacked stop codons and remained in frame with V and J, and all other rearrangements were classified as non-productive. Following IMGT convention, CDR3 was defined as the stretch from the second conserved V-encoded cysteine up to the conserved J-encoded phenylalanine. Sequences without an unambiguous match to a single V gene segment were excluded from the earlier analysis of over 500 of the donors. An earlier analysis of several hundred of the donors called V segments functional above 56.7% productive rearrangements and segregating when the between-donor standard deviation exceeded 5%. A statistical classification framework was developed to diagnose cytomegalovirus status using the catalog of TCR beta chain sequences. V and J gene assignment, in a later analysis, came from comparing TCR nucleotide sequences with IMGT/GENE-DB human TR gene sequences. A later analysis assigned CDR3 sequences and most-parsimonious VDJ recombination scenarios with the TCRdist pipeline. In a later analysis, each TCR beta chain was defined by its CDR3 amino acid sequence together with its V-gene family, and reads lacking a unique V-gene family were excluded. A later analysis removed 600 or so highly shared, low-generation-probability nucleotide sequences to deal with suspected cross-contamination and a sequencing artifact. A later analysis calculated a clonal expansion index for each public chain from normalized within-repertoire ranks of inferred template counts. In a later analysis, generation probabilities were computed with a VDJ recombination model fitted to out-of-frame rearrangements, and the resulting probabilities were checked against IGoR. In a later analysis, TCR-TCR, TCR-HLA and TCR-CMV co-occurrence was scored with hypergeometric tests, and a repertoire-size bias correction was applied to TCR pairs. In a later analysis, false discovery rates were estimated by permuting HLA or CMV assignments 20 times. In a later analysis, co-occurring TCRs were grouped using DBSCAN, with TCRdist sequence similarity added in when clustering inside HLA-allele-positive subsets. Repertoires with fewer than 30,000 or more than 120,000 public chains, plus five repertoires with anomalous nucleotide sharing, were excluded from co-occurrence clustering. The table comes from immuneACCESS by way of TCRdb, which keeps in-frame sequences with V and J called. Part of the clones is missing from these tables; in studies checked, under half for an unresolved V gene and the rest for unknown reasons. Clonal size and the V and J genes are those of that table, whereas D and trimming came from the DNA. The sample profile shows about 110,000 clones; around 86% of them were found once. In total, the top ten clones hold 1.5% to 2% of the sample.

Turning to this clone: Its target antigen remains unknown. No much larger clone exists at a distance of one base, and base qualities are not known.

The cohort was made up of about 610 healthy bone marrow donors. Cohort members were all nominally healthy when sampled, although unrecorded immune exposures were likely present. The donor was CMV seronegative and belonged to the group of several hundred seronegative cohort members. Every donor gave a peripheral blood sample, and the peripheral blood mononuclear cells from that sample were used for TCR beta sequencing. The Qiagen DNeasy Blood Extraction Kit was used to extract genomic DNA from the blood cell samples. The CDR3 numbers 14 residues from cysteine through phenylalanine. Only the CDR3 portion is preserved as DNA: 42 bases, with reading frame beginning at the first base. The germline V gene encodes CDR1 SGHDT and CDR2 YYEEEE. V is cut by 0 bases and J by 1 base, and the space between the germline ends is 7 bases.

The sample taken for sequencing was PBMCs. The receptor chain draws on TRBV5-6 and TRBJ1-1, with the D gene too uncertain to name. The receptor was isolated from a man in his forties in good health and CMV-seronegative. The DNA sequence is given as TGTGCCAGCAGCTTGGTTCCGAGGAACACTGAAGCTTTCTTT. Translated, it gives CASSLVPRNTEAFF.